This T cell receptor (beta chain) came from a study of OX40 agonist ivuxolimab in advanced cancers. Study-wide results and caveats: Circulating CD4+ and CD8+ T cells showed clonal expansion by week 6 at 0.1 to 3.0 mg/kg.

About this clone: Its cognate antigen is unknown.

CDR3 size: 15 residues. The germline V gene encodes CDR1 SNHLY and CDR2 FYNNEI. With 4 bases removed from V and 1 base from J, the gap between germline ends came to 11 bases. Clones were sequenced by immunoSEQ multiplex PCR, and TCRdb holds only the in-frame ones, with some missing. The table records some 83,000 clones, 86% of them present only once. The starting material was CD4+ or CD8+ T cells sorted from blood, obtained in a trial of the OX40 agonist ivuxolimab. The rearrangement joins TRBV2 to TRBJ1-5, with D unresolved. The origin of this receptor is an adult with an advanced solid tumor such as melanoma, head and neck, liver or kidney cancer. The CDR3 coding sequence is TGTGCCAGCAGTGTAGGGAAGGGAAGCAATCAGCCCCAGCATTTT. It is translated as CASSVGKGSNQPQHF. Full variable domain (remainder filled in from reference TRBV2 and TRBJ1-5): EPEVTQTPSHQVTQMGQEVILRCVPISNHLYFYWYRQILGQKVEFLVSFYNNEISEKSEIFDDQFSVERPDGSNFTLKIRSTKLEDSAMYFCASSVGKGSNQPQHFGDGTRLSIL.